Shown below are 12 T cell receptor beta chains from a single sample sequenced in a study of blood T cell repertoires in COVID-19. The repertoire was sequenced with immunoSEQ multiplex PCR; TCRdb's copy has only in-frame clones and lacks some. The sample lists about 210,000 clones; roughly 87% were seen once. Specimen: PBMCs or T cells enriched from blood (not recorded which). These receptors came from a man aged 30 to 45 in a cohort exposed to, infected with or recovered from COVID-19 (not recorded which).

This clone was seen a single time. The chain uses TRBV2 and TRBJ2-1; D ambiguous. The CDR3 sequence is 12 residues long. V was cut by 2 bases and J by 8 bases, with 7 bases left in between. Germline CDR1 and CDR2: SNHLY and FYNNEI. The CDR3, as DNA: TGTGCCAGCAGTGAACGAGATCATGAGCAGTTCTTC. Protein: CASSERDHEQFF. The full variable domain, completed using reference TRBV2 and TRBJ2-1, is EPEVTQTPSHQVTQMGQEVILRCVPISNHLYFYWYRQILGQKVEFLVSFYNNEISEKSEIFDDQFSVERPDGSNFTLKIRSTKLEDSAMYFCASSERDHEQFFGPGTRLTVL.

This sequence joins TRBV18 and TRBJ1-5, with TRBD1 matching over 7 bases. V shed 4 bases and J 3 bases; nucleotides not matched to a gene: 12. The length of the CDR3 is 17 residues. Germline loops: CDR1 KGHSH, CDR2 LQKENI. DNA of the CDR3: TGTGCCAGCTCACTGACAGGGCAGGGCGGTTACAATCAGCCCCAGCATTTT. Translation: CASSLTGQGGYNQPQHF.

This clone was detected only once. The chain employs TRBV27 and TRBJ2-3, with D hard to call. This CDR3 is built from 18 residues. V was pared by 3 bases and J by 0 bases, with 19 bases between. The V gene's germline CDR1 is MNHEY and CDR2 SMNVEV (reference sequence). CDR3 amino acids: CASSFISIGGDSTDTQYF. CDR3 nucleotides: TGTGCCAGCAGTTTTATCTCAATAGGCGGAGATAGCACAGATACGCAGTATTTT.

The rearrangement joins TRBV5-8 to TRBJ1-2; D may be TRBD1 (6 bases). This CDR3 spans 16 amino acids. Trimming pared 2 bases from V and 5 bases from J, leaving 19 bases between. CDR1 is SGHTS and CDR2 is YDEGEE in the germline V gene. CDR3 protein: CASSFPEGEWLYGYTF. Here the CDR3 DNA reads TGTGCCAGCAGCTTCCCTGAGGGGGAATGGTTATATGGCTACACCTTC.

The chain joins TRBV27 to TRBJ2-7; 9 positions agree with TRBD2. Germline CDR1 and CDR2: MNHEY and SMNVEV (reference sequence). V dropped 3 bases and J dropped 6; count of bases not matched to a gene: 6. The CDR3 sequence is 14 residues long. CDR3 sequence: CASSFLAGAGEQYF. The CDR3 DNA reads TGTGCCAGCAGTTTTTTAGCGGGAGCGGGCGAGCAGTACTTC.

The chain links TRBV6-2 or TRBV6-3 to TRBJ2-7; 7 bases line up with TRBD1. The CDR3 runs to 13 residues. V shed 2 bases, J shed 5 bases, and the junction held 3 bases outside the gene matches. From germline, CDR1 is MNHEY and CDR2 SVGEGT. This chain's CDR3 is CASSYETGNEQYF. The CDR3 nucleotides read TGTGCCAGCAGTTACGAGACAGGGAACGAGCAGTACTTC.

This sequence joins TRBV13 and TRBJ2-7; TRBD2 might be the D (6 bases). V lost 4 bases to trimming and J lost 2 bases, with 15 bases between them. In germline, CDR1 is PRHDT, CDR2 FYEKMQ (reference sequence). CDR3 size: 15 residues. The CDR3 is CASSSSSGSAYEQYF. The DNA for the CDR3 is TGTGCCAGCAGCTCATCATCCGGGAGCGCCTACGAGCAGTACTTC.

The gene calls are TRBV29-1 and TRBJ2-7, with TRBD1 matching over 8 bases. Germline CDR1 is SQVTM and CDR2 is ANQGSEA. Losses at the gene ends were 2 bases for V and 0 bases for J; bases not matched to a gene: 9. The CDR3 has 16 amino acids. CDR3 DNA: TGCAGCGTTGAAAGTAGGGGACAGGAGAGCTCCTACGAGCAGTACTTC. It encodes CSVESRGQESSYEQYF.

The chain links TRBV25-1 to TRBJ1-2, with 8 bases identical to TRBD1. CDR3 length: 13 amino acids. J lost 6 bases, V lost 9 bases, and 9 bases had no gene match. CDR1 and CDR2 from the germline V gene are MGHDK and SYGVNS. CDR3 sequence reads: CASFTGGRDGYTF. The CDR3 DNA sequence: TGTGCCAGTTTCACAGGGGGGCGAGATGGCTACACCTTC.

The V gene is TRBV9, the J gene TRBJ2-1, with D perhaps matching TRBD2 (6 bases). The CDR3 extends over 15 amino acids. Trimming took 2 bases from V and 3 from J, leaving 12 bases between them. Germline V gives CDR1 SGDLS, CDR2 YYNGEE. The CDR3 sequence is CASSVSGTHYNEQFF. CDR3 sequence (DNA): TGTGCCAGCAGCGTTTCCGGGACTCACTACAATGAGCAGTTCTTC.

The chain combines TRBV28 with TRBJ2-1; D perhaps matches TRBD1 (7 bases). With 6 bases removed from V and 7 bases from J, the gap between germline ends came to 16 bases. The CDR3 covers 14 residues. CDR1 and CDR2 (germline): MDHEN, SYDVKM. The chain's CDR3 is CASREGAQLNEQFF. In nucleotides, the CDR3 is TGTGCCAGCAGGGAGGGGGCGCAACTAAATGAGCAGTTCTTC.

J is TRBJ2-1 and V is TRBV6-5, with a tentative D call TRBD2 (6 bases). Looked up from germline, CDR1 is MNHEY and CDR2 is SVGAGI. This CDR3 has 14 amino acids. Deletions cut 2 bases from V and 8 bases from J, with 13 bases between. CDR3 sequence reads: CASSYGTAGDEQFF. Here the CDR3 DNA reads TGTGCCAGCAGTTACGGGACTGCTGGGGATGAGCAGTTCTTC.